This is a list of T cell receptor beta chains from one sample in a study of T cells after yellow fever vaccination. TCRdb used MiXCR to reprocess the 5' RACE reads, holding one entry per CDR3 protein. The sample lists fewer than 650,000 distinct CDR3 sequences, 20% to 25% occurring once. The sequencing here drew on PBMCs, taken roughly 20 days after the first yellow fever vaccination. The receptors here all came from a man between 18 and 29 years old who received the YFV17D yellow fever vaccine. The CDR3 runs from the conserved cysteine through the conserved F or W. A D gene is named only where the DNA matches it firmly. Clone size appears in some rows only: once, few, many, or a class for an expanded clone.

CDR3 DNA: TGCAGCGTCGATCGAGTTTCTCGAGAGACCCAGTACTTC
CDR3 protein: CSVDRVSRETQYF
D gene: NA
clone size: many
V gene: TRBV29-1
J gene: TRBJ2-5

CDR3 DNA: TGTGCCAGCAGCTTGAATAGCGGGGGGGCCGAGACCCAGTACTTC
CDR3 protein: CASSLNSGGAETQYF
D gene: TRBD2
clone size: medium-sized
V gene: TRBV5-5
J gene: TRBJ2-5

CDR3 DNA: TGTGCCAGCAGCTCCGGGGCGGGGGCTAGCACATATACGCAGTATTTT
CDR3 protein: CASSSGAGASTYTQYF
D gene: NA
clone size: many
V gene: TRBV7-2
J gene: TRBJ2-3

CDR3 DNA: TGCAGCGTTGGTAATGAAAAACTGTTTTTT
CDR3 protein: CSVGNEKLFF
D gene: NA
clone size: few
V gene: TRBV29-1
J gene: TRBJ1-4

CDR3 DNA: TGCGCCAGCAGCCCAGTGAGGGGAGGTGAAAAACTGTTTTTT
CDR3 protein: CASSPVRGGEKLFF
D gene: NA
clone size: NA
V gene: TRBV5-1
J gene: TRBJ1-4

CDR3 DNA: TGCGCCAGCAAGGGGCTGGGAGAGACCCAGTACTTC
CDR3 protein: CASKGLGETQYF
D gene: NA
clone size: NA
V gene: TRBV10-2
J gene: TRBJ2-5

CDR3 DNA: TGTGCCACCGCCGTCACAGGGGGATACAATGAGCAGTTCTTC
CDR3 protein: CATAVTGGYNEQFF
D gene: TRBD1
clone size: NA
V gene: TRBV24-1
J gene: TRBJ2-1

CDR3 DNA: TGCAGTGCTAGAGTATCCGGGGATGAAAAACTGTTTTTT
CDR3 protein: CSARVSGDEKLFF
D gene: NA
clone size: NA
V gene: TRBV20-1
J gene: TRBJ1-4

CDR3 DNA: TGTGCCATGAGCTTGGGGACACCTTACGAGCAGTACTTC
CDR3 protein: CAMSLGTPYEQYF
D gene: NA
clone size: once
V gene: TRBV5-3
J gene: TRBJ2-7

CDR3 DNA: TGTGCCAGCAGGGCTAAGGTGGGGGAGACCCAGTACTTC
CDR3 protein: CASRAKVGETQYF
D gene: NA
clone size: NA
V gene: TRBV3-1
J gene: TRBJ2-5

CDR3 DNA: TGCAGTGCGTGGTCTGTAGACACCGGGGAGCTGTTTTTT
CDR3 protein: CSAWSVDTGELFF
D gene: NA
clone size: few
V gene: TRBV20-1
J gene: TRBJ2-2

CDR3 DNA: TGTGCCAGCAGTTACAAGTCGGTGTTGGGGAACACTGAAGCTTTCTTT
CDR3 protein: CASSYKSVLGNTEAFF
D gene: NA
clone size: NA
V gene: TRBV6-2/TRBV6-3
J gene: TRBJ1-1

CDR3 DNA: TGTGCCATTGCGCCGGGAGCAGGGGGCAATCAGCCCCAGCATTTT
CDR3 protein: CAIAPGAGGNQPQHF
D gene: NA
clone size: few
V gene: TRBV10-3
J gene: TRBJ1-5

CDR3 DNA: TGCGCCAGCAGCTTGGACGGACTGAACACTGAAGCTTTCTTT
CDR3 protein: CASSLDGLNTEAFF
D gene: NA
clone size: NA
V gene: TRBV5-1
J gene: TRBJ1-1

CDR3 DNA: TGTGCCAGCAGTGGACGCACCGGGGAGCTGTTTTTT
CDR3 protein: CASSGRTGELFF
D gene: NA
clone size: few
V gene: TRBV6-4
J gene: TRBJ2-2

CDR3 DNA: TGCAGTGCCAGGGACCTTCGCTGGCCCTACGAGCAGTACTTC
CDR3 protein: CSARDLRWPYEQYF
D gene: NA
clone size: NA
V gene: TRBV20-1
J gene: TRBJ2-7

CDR3 DNA: TGTGCCACCGGGACTAGCGGACGGGACGAGCAGTTCTTC
CDR3 protein: CATGTSGRDEQFF
D gene: TRBD2
clone size: few
V gene: TRBV6-1
J gene: TRBJ2-1

CDR3 DNA: TGCAGCGTTTATTCAGACAGGGATCGGGGCTACACCTTC
CDR3 protein: CSVYSDRDRGYTF
D gene: TRBD1
clone size: many
V gene: TRBV29-1
J gene: TRBJ1-2

CDR3 DNA: TGTGCCAGCAGCCAAGATACGGCGGCTTATGGCTACACCTTC
CDR3 protein: CASSQDTAAYGYTF
D gene: NA
clone size: NA
V gene: TRBV14
J gene: TRBJ1-2

CDR3 DNA: TGCAGTGGCGGGCCCCCGTCGGGCACTGAAGCTTTCTTT
CDR3 protein: CSGGPPSGTEAFF
D gene: NA
clone size: NA
V gene: TRBV20-1
J gene: TRBJ1-1

CDR3 DNA: TGCGCCAGCAGCTTGGATTACACTGAAGCTTTCTTT
CDR3 protein: CASSLDYTEAFF
D gene: NA
clone size: few
V gene: TRBV5-1
J gene: TRBJ1-1

CDR3 DNA: TGCCTTTCTGGGGGACAGGCGATCTATGGCTACACCTTC
CDR3 protein: CLSGGQAIYGYTF
D gene: TRBD1
clone size: few
V gene: TRBV20-1
J gene: TRBJ1-2

CDR3 DNA: TGTGCCAGCAGTACACTAGCGGTTCCTAGCTCCTACAATGAGCAGTTCTTC
CDR3 protein: CASSTLAVPSSYNEQFF
D gene: TRBD2
clone size: NA
V gene: TRBV6-2/TRBV6-3
J gene: TRBJ2-1

CDR3 DNA: TGCAGCGTTGAAACGTTGATAGCGGGGGGGTTTTACGATGAGCAGTTCTTC
CDR3 protein: CSVETLIAGGFYDEQFF
D gene: TRBD2
clone size: NA
V gene: TRBV29-1
J gene: TRBJ2-1

CDR3 DNA: TGTGCCAGCAGCGACCTCCCGGGTGGGACGGGTGAGCAGTTCTTC
CDR3 protein: CASSDLPGGTGEQFF
D gene: NA
clone size: NA
V gene: TRBV7-2
J gene: TRBJ2-1

CDR3 DNA: TGCGCCAGCAGCAAAGGACTAGCGGGGTTAGACACAGATACGCAGTATTTT
CDR3 protein: CASSKGLAGLDTDTQYF
D gene: TRBD2
clone size: NA
V gene: TRBV5-1
J gene: TRBJ2-3

CDR3 DNA: TGCGCCAGCAGTCAATCTCCCAGGAGGCAGCAGGGAATTCGGAATGAGCAGTTCTTC
CDR3 protein: CASSQSPRRQQGIRNEQFF
D gene: NA
clone size: NA
V gene: TRBV23-1
J gene: TRBJ2-1

CDR3 DNA: TGCAGTGCTAGAGATGCTAGCGGGGGGGCCGGGGAGACCCAGTACTTC
CDR3 protein: CSARDASGGAGETQYF
D gene: TRBD2
clone size: NA
V gene: TRBV20-1
J gene: TRBJ2-5

CDR3 DNA: TGTGCCAGCGGGGGATTCGAAACCGGGGAGCTGTTTTTT
CDR3 protein: CASGGFETGELFF
D gene: NA
clone size: many
V gene: TRBV6-2/TRBV6-3
J gene: TRBJ2-2

CDR3 DNA: TGTGCCAGCAGTTACCAGGGGGCTATGAACATTCAGTACTTC
CDR3 protein: CASSYQGAMNIQYF
D gene: TRBD1
clone size: few
V gene: TRBV12-3/TRBV12-4
J gene: TRBJ2-4

CDR3 DNA: TGTGCCAGCAGTTCTTTGGGGGGCAACACCTACGAGCAGTACTTC
CDR3 protein: CASSSLGGNTYEQYF
D gene: NA
clone size: NA
V gene: TRBV12-3/TRBV12-4
J gene: TRBJ2-7

CDR3 DNA: TGTGCCAGCAGTTTATTCTTTCCCAACACTGAAGCTTTCTTT
CDR3 protein: CASSLFFPNTEAFF
D gene: NA
clone size: few
V gene: TRBV28
J gene: TRBJ1-1

CDR3 DNA: TGTGCCAGCAGCATCACTAGCGGGGTCAATGAGCAGTTCTTC
CDR3 protein: CASSITSGVNEQFF
D gene: TRBD2
clone size: few
V gene: TRBV5-4
J gene: TRBJ2-1

CDR3 DNA: TGTGCCAGCAGCTTACGAAGGGTCGACACTGAAGCTTTCTTT
CDR3 protein: CASSLRRVDTEAFF
D gene: NA
clone size: few
V gene: TRBV7-9
J gene: TRBJ1-1

CDR3 DNA: TGTGCCAGCCCGGAGGAGGGGGCGGGGTGGAGCTCCTACAATGAGCAGTTCTTC
CDR3 protein: CASPEEGAGWSSYNEQFF
D gene: NA
clone size: NA
V gene: TRBV2
J gene: TRBJ2-1

CDR3 DNA: TGCGCCAGCAGCCAAGAGACAGGGGCTAACCAGCCCCAGCATTTT
CDR3 protein: CASSQETGANQPQHF
D gene: TRBD1
clone size: NA
V gene: TRBV4-1
J gene: TRBJ1-5

CDR3 DNA: TGTGCCAGCAGCTCAGGGCAGTTTGCGGGGGGATTGAATGAGCAGTTCTTC
CDR3 protein: CASSSGQFAGGLNEQFF
D gene: TRBD2
clone size: NA
V gene: TRBV7-2
J gene: TRBJ2-1

CDR3 DNA: TGCGCCAGCAGCGCCTATTCCTACGAGCAGTACTTC
CDR3 protein: CASSAYSYEQYF
D gene: NA
clone size: NA
V gene: TRBV5-1
J gene: TRBJ2-7